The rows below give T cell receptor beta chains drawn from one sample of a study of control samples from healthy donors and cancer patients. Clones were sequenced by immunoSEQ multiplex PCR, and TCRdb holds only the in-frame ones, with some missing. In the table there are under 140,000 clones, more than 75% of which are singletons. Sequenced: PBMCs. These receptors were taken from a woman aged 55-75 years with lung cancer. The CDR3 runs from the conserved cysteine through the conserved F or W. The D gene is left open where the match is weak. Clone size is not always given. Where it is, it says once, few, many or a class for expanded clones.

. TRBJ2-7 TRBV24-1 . CATSEGGREYEQYF TGTGCCACCAGTGAGGGGGGAAGGGAATACGAGCAGTACTTC
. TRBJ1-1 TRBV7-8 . CASSNSNSNTEAFF TGTGCCAGCAGCAACAGCAATTCTAACACTGAAGCTTTCTTT
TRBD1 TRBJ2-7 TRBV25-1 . CASSGETGLEQYF TGTGCCAGCAGTGGGGAGACAGGGCTCGAGCAGTACTTC
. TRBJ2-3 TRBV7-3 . CASSLTRGDTQYF TGTGCCAGCAGCTTAACGAGGGGAGATACGCAGTATTTT
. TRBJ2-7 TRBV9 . CASSVGVGTTAYEQYF TGTGCCAGCAGCGTAGGGGTGGGAACGACCGCCTACGAGCAGTACTTC
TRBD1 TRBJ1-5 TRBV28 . CASSWDRGYQPQHF TGTGCCAGCAGTTGGGACAGGGGCTATCAGCCCCAGCATTTT
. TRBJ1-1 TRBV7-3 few CASSLSAAGNTEAFF TGTGCCAGCAGCTTATCGGCGGCGGGGAACACTGAAGCTTTCTTT
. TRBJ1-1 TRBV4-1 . CASSQVNTEAFF TGCGCCAGCAGCCAAGTTAACACTGAAGCTTTCTTT
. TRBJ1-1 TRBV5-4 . CASSLAAENTEAFF TGTGCCAGCAGCTTGGCTGCGGAGAACACTGAAGCTTTCTTT
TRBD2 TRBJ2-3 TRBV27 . CASSYLSGRGSDTQYF TGTGCCAGCAGTTACCTTAGCGGGAGAGGGTCAGATACGCAGTATTTT
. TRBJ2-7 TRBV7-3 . CASSSLDSYEQYF TGTGCCAGCAGCTCTCTCGACTCCTACGAGCAGTACTTC
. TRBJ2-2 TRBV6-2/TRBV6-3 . CASSYARTNTGELFF TGTGCCAGCAGTTATGCTAGGACGAACACCGGGGAGCTGTTTTTT
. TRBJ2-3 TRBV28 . CASSLPPTDTQYF TGTGCCAGCAGCCTCCCCCCCACAGATACGCAGTATTTT
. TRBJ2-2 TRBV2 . CASSRSQGGGELFF TGTGCCAGCAGTCGCTCACAGGGTGGCGGGGAGCTGTTTTTT
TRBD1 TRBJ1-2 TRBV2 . CASSDPPTGAYGYTF TGTGCCAGCAGTGATCCCCCGACAGGGGCCTATGGCTACACCTTC
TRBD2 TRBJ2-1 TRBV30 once CAWSLTSGIVNEQFF TGTGCCTGGAGCCTGACTAGCGGGATAGTCAATGAGCAGTTCTTC
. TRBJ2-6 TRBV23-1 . CASSHPPKEGVRSGANVLTF TGCGCCAGCAGTCACCCGCCCAAAGAGGGGGTTCGATCTGGGGCCAACGTCCTGACTTTC
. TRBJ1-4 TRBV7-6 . CASSPSLEDNEKLFF TGTGCCAGCAGCCCTAGTTTGGAAGATAATGAAAAACTGTTTTTT
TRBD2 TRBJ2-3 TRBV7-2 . CASSPGLTSGGAGTDTQYF TGTGCCAGCAGTCCCGGCCTGACTAGCGGGGGGGCCGGCACAGATACGCAGTATTTT
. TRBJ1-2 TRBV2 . CASTGAADGYTF TGTGCCAGCACGGGGGCGGCTGATGGCTACACCTTC
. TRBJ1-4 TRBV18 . CASSPTVLVEKLFF TGTGCCAGCTCACCGACAGTACTGGTAGAAAAACTGTTTTTT
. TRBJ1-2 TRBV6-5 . CASTSSRGFNYGYTF TGTGCCAGCACGTCGAGCAGGGGCTTCAACTATGGCTACACCTTC
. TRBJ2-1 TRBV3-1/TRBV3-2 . CASSQEPRSNEQFF TGTGCCAGCAGCCAAGAACCTCGCAGCAATGAGCAGTTCTTC
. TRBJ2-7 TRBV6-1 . CASSEGAGSYEQYF TGTGCCAGCAGTGAAGGGGCCGGCTCCTACGAGCAGTACTTC
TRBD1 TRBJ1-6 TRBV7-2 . CASSWTTGDSPLHF TGTGCCAGCAGCTGGACCACAGGGGACTCACCCCTCCACTTT
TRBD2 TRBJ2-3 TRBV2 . CASSPRSSGSDTQYF TGTGCCAGCAGTCCCCGTTCTAGCGGATCAGATACGCAGTATTTT
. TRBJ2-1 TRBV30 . CAWSSDTEQFF TGTGCCTGGAGTTCGGACACTGAGCAGTTCTTC
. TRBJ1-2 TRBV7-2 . CASSLDRTYGYTF TGTGCCAGCAGCCTGGACCGGACTTATGGCTACACCTTC
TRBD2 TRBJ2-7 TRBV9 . CASSVGLAGAEQYF TGTGCCAGCAGCGTAGGACTAGCGGGGGCCGAGCAGTACTTC
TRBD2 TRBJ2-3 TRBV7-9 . CASSSGLAGADTQYF TGTGCCAGCAGCTCGGGACTAGCGGGGGCCGATACGCAGTATTTT
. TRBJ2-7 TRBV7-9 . CASSRWVGEQYF TGTGCCAGCAGCCGCTGGGTAGGCGAGCAGTACTTC
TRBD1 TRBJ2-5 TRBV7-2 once CASSPGTDRETQYF TGTGCCAGCAGCCCCGGGACAGATCGAGAGACCCAGTACTTC
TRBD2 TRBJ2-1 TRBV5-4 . CASSLGLADEQFF TGTGCCAGCAGCTTGGGCCTAGCGGATGAGCAGTTCTTC
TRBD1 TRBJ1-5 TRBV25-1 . CASSASGQGDQPQHF TGTGCCAGCAGTGCATCGGGACAGGGGGACCAGCCCCAGCATTTT
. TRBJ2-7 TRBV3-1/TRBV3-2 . CASSQMAGLGYEQYF TGTGCCAGCAGCCAAATGGCAGGACTGGGCTACGAGCAGTACTTC
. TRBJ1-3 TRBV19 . CASSISQGLSGNTIYF TGTGCCAGTAGTATTTCCCAGGGGCTCTCTGGAAACACCATATATTTT
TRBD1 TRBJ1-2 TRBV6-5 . CASSYTTGVSGYTF TGTGCCAGCAGTTACACGACAGGGGTCTCTGGCTACACCTTC
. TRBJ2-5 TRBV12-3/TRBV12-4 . CASSPRQETQYF TGTGCCAGCAGTCCGAGACAAGAGACCCAGTACTTC
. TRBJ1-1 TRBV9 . CASSVELLTEAFF TGTGCCAGCAGCGTAGAACTACTCACTGAAGCTTTCTTT
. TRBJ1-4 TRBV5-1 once CASSLTVGSEKLFF TGCGCCAGCAGTTTGACAGTCGGGTCGGAAAAACTGTTTTTT
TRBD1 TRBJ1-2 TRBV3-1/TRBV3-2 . CASSPTGTASLGYTF TGTGCCAGCAGCCCCACCGGGACAGCTTCACTCGGCTACACCTTC
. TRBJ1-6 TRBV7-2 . CASSRIPSGRSNSPLHF TGTGCCAGCAGCCGCATACCCTCAGGGCGGAGTAATTCACCCCTCCACTTT
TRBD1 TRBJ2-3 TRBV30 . CAWSYGQGSTDTQYF TGTGCCTGGAGTTATGGACAGGGTAGCACAGATACGCAGTATTTT
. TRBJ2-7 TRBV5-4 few CASSFPGSYEQYF TGTGCCAGCAGCTTCCCGGGCTCCTACGAGCAGTACTTC
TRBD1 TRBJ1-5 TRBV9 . CASSEGAISNQPQHF TGTGCCAGCAGCGAGGGGGCCATAAGCAATCAGCCCCAGCATTTT
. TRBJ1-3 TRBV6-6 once CASSYPTDTIYF TGTGCCAGCAGTTACCCGACAGACACCATATATTTT
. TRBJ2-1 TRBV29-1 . CSARIYGSYNEQFF TGCAGCGCCCGAATCTACGGTTCCTACAATGAGCAGTTCTTC
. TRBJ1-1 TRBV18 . CASSPSVEAFF TGTGCCAGCTCACCAAGCGTTGAAGCTTTCTTT
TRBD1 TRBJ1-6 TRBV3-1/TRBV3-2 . CASGDRYNSPLHF TGTGCCAGCGGGGACAGGTATAATTCACCCCTCCACTTT
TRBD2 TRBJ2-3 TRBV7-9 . CASSAKRLASTDTQYF TGTGCCAGCAGCGCCAAACGACTAGCTAGCACAGATACGCAGTATTTT
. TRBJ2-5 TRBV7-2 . CASSWSGGGETQYF TGTGCCAGCAGCTGGTCGGGGGGCGGAGAGACCCAGTACTTC
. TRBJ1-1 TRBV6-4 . CASSRDLNTEAFF TGTGCCAGCAGCCGGGACTTGAACACTGAAGCTTTCTTT
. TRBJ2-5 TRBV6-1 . CASSEGGVETQYF TGTGCCAGCAGTGAAGGGGGAGTGGAGACCCAGTACTTC
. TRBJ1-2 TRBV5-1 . CASSPDRNYGYTF TGCGCCAGCAGCCCGGACAGAAACTATGGCTACACCTTC
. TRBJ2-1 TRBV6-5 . CASSYSGRGPSNEQFF TGTGCCAGCAGTTACTCTGGGCGGGGGCCCAGCAATGAGCAGTTCTTC